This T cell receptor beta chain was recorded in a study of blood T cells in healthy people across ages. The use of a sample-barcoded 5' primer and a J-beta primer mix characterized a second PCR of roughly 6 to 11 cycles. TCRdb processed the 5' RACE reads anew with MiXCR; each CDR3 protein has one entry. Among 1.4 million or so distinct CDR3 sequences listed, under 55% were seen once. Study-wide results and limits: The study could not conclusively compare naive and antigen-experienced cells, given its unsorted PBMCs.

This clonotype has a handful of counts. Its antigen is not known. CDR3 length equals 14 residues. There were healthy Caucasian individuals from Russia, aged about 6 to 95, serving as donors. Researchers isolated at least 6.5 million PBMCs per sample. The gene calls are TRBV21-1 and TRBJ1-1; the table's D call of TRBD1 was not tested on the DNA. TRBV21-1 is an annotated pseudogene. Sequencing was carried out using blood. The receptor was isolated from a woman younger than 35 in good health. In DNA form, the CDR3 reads TGTGCCAGCAGCAGGGGACGGGAGAACACTGAAGCTTTCTTT. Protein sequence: CASSRGRENTEAFF.